This T cell receptor beta chain came from a study of cytomegalovirus exposure and HLA in healthy donors. The PCR was carried out with 60 Vbeta primers and 13 Jbeta primers. Generated by immunoSEQ multiplex PCR, the TCRdb table keeps only in-frame clones and is missing some. The sample shows about 200,000 clones, 78% of them seen only once. V gave up 2 bases and J gave up 5 bases, with 19 bases separating them. The CDR3 consists of 17 residues. From germline, CDR1 is MNHNS and CDR2 SASEGT. The receptor was derived from a male donor in good health and CMV-seronegative. Input material: PBMCs. The chain carries TRBV6-1 and TRBJ1-5; possibly TRBD1 for D (5 bases). CDR3 sequence (DNA): TGTGCCAGCAGTGAATATCGGGTGGGGGGATCCCATCAGCCCCAGCATTTT. It yields the protein CASSEYRVGGSHQPQHF.